The text below deals with one T cell receptor beta chain. What this receptor recognizes is not known. No base qualities exist here, and no much larger clone lies one base off it. The sequencer listed for this sample is Illumina NovaSeq 6000. TCRalpha and TCRbeta cDNA libraries were constructed by 5'RACE with constant-segment primers, with sample barcodes and unique molecular identifiers being introduced. Trizol reagent was used to extract RNA from every sample. Amplification of the libraries took two PCR steps, and the second step added a second sample barcode plus Illumina TruSeq adapters. Sequencing of libraries was performed on an Illumina NovaSeq with 2 x 150 bp paired-end reads. Under the source paper's analysis protocol: The reads were demultiplexed and collapsed into UMI-guided consensus sequences using migec v1.2.7. With mixcr v2.1.11, UMI consensuses were aligned to TRA and TRB V and J templates and assembled into clonotypes. Expanded or contracted clonotypes were those called significant by both edgeR and NoisET, with noise models trained on biological replicates. For edgeR calls, a false discovery rate-adjusted p below 0.01 and a log2 fold-change threshold of 1 were applied. PCA with hierarchical clustering of max-normalized trajectories of the 1000 most abundant clonotypes was used as exploratory dynamics analysis. Each responding clone was given a CD4 or CD8 phenotype based on the CD4+ and CD8+ repertoires, which had been sequenced separately. TCRdb handled the public reads itself, with Q25 trimming in fastp and clone calling in MiXCR, and kept productive beta chains. Each entry is one CDR3 protein sequence, shown with its most common DNA and genes. The authors' filters were not applied to this entry. The sample yields 450,000 to 650,000 distinct CDR3 sequences; more than 15% were counted once. Approximately 12% of the sample goes to the ten largest clones.

This sample was taken from a study of T-cell memory formation after mild COVID-19 (dated by TCRdb to about 2021). Looking at the study overall: TCR sequence clusters from the two donors were found to be largely donor specific. The cohort was made up of two young adult volunteers, one female and one male, who were previously healthy. Longitudinal TCRalpha and TCRbeta repertoire sequencing tracked T-cell clones expanding and contracting after mild COVID-19 in a couple of donors.

Overall study results and their limits: The detection of some responding clones in pre-infection memory suggests that pre-existing cross-reactive memory T cells joined the SARS-CoV-2 response. Contracting CD4+ clones turned up mainly in the CM and EM memory subsets, whereas EMRA was where CD8+ clones were enriched. From day 15 to 85, contracting clones showed balanced CD4/CD8 phenotypes, whereas a second wave of clones that expanded from day 15 to 37 leaned towards CD4+. The study covered only a couple of mild cases, and larger cohorts including severe cases with pre-infection samples were considered necessary. Whether the second-wave clones peaking on day 37 were SARS-CoV-2 specific was not confirmed.

CDR1 and CDR2, per the germline V gene (reference sequence), are SEHNR and FQNEAQ. Trimming takes 5 bases from V and 3 bases from J, and the germline ends sit 10 bases apart. The cysteine opens and the phenylalanine closes a CDR3 of 13 amino acids. CDR3 DNA is the only sequence kept; it has 39 bases, read in frame from the first base. Ficoll-Paque density gradient centrifugation was the method used to isolate PBMCs. The chain couples TRBV7-9 to TRBJ2-5, with no reliable assignment of the D segment. The sample consisted of PBMCs or a T cell subset sorted from them (not recorded which). This receptor was obtained from an adult woman who had mild COVID-19 (a few samples of this study predate the infection). The sample titles of this study are shuffled in the database, so cell type and time point are left out; the donor was told from shared clones. CDR3 protein: CASSREWEETQYF. The nucleotides read TGTGCCAGCAGCCGAGAATGGGAAGAGACCCAGTACTTC.